The rows below give T cell receptor beta chains drawn from one sample of a study of Ad26.COV2.S vaccination and SARS-CoV-2 variants. Assay: immunoSEQ multiplex PCR; the TCRdb copy retains only in-frame clones and omits some. The sample lists approximately 340,000 clones, about 88% occurring once. The sequencing used peripheral blood, collected in a trial of Ad26.COV2.S vaccine versus placebo. The receptors here all came from a person between 18 and 59 years old who received the Ad26.COV2.S COVID-19 vaccine or a placebo. Each CDR3 is given with its conserved first and last residue. D genes are given only for firm matches. Rows may omit the clone size; those that give it use once, few, many or a size class.

d_call clone_size j_call v_call cdr3_aa cdr3_nt
. . TRBJ1-1 TRBV7-9 CASSPMRGGYTEAFF TGTGCCAGCAGCCCCATGCGCGGGGGCTACACTGAAGCTTTCTTT
. . TRBJ1-5 TRBV6-4 CASSGTGADIGQPQHF TGTGCCAGCAGTGGGACCGGGGCCGACATCGGTCAGCCCCAGCATTTT
TRBD2 . TRBJ2-6 TRBV7-2 CASSLWLAGSSGANVLTF TGTGCCAGCAGCTTGTGGCTAGCGGGCTCCTCTGGGGCCAACGTCCTGACTTTC
TRBD2 . TRBJ2-2 TRBV28 CASSLLAGTITGELFF TGTGCCAGCAGTCTCCTAGCGGGAACGATCACCGGGGAGCTGTTTTTT
. . TRBJ2-5 TRBV6-6 CASRQGQETQYF TGTGCCAGCAGACAGGGCCAAGAGACCCAGTACTTC
. . TRBJ2-2 TRBV11-2 CASSFSPNTGELFF TGTGCCAGCAGCTTTTCCCCTAACACCGGGGAGCTGTTTTTT
. . TRBJ2-7 TRBV28 CASSSTSLSYEQYF TGTGCCAGCAGTTCGACCAGTCTCTCCTACGAGCAGTACTTC
. . TRBJ1-6 TRBV4-3 CASSQQSNSPLHF TGCGCCAGCAGCCAACAAAGCAACTCACCCCTCCACTTT
. few TRBJ1-2 TRBV2 CASSAFDLDGYTF TGTGCCAGCAGCGCCTTTGACTTGGATGGCTACACCTTC
. . TRBJ2-1 TRBV18 CASSPRGLDEQFF TGTGCCAGCTCACCAAGGGGTTTGGATGAGCAGTTCTTC
. . TRBJ1-1 TRBV29-1 CSVGWGGDTEAFF TGCAGCGTTGGATGGGGGGGGGACACTGAAGCTTTCTTT